This T cell receptor beta chain derives from a study of blood T cell repertoires in COVID-19. Study context: Researchers got acute and convalescent COVID-19 samples from the United States, Italy and Spain. The cDNA or gDNA used as material had been derived from T cells, B-cell-depleted T cells, or PBMCs.

In the study's own analysis: By means of reference gene primer amplification, nucleated cell counts were estimated. Sequencing was performed with immunoSEQ multiplex PCR; in TCRdb, only in-frame clones are kept and a portion is missing. V and J calls and clone size are those listed in that table; D and trimming were worked out from the DNA. The sample has 150,000 to 200,000 clones, 80% to 90% seen once. Seattle participants joined during active infection and were tracked over time. This CDR3 is 15 amino acids long. Germline loops: CDR1 MDHEN, CDR2 SYDVKM. Trimming left V 6 bases short and J 3 bases short, with 15 bases between.

The sequencing sample was made of peripheral blood. This chain uses TRBV28 with TRBJ1-5; D possibly corresponds to TRBD1 (5 bases). This clonotype was obtained from a woman aged 70-85 years with COVID-19, enrolled during active disease. CDR3 protein: CASRKGVGNNQPQHF. The CDR3 DNA reads as TGTGCCAGCAGGAAAGGGGTTGGTAACAATCAGCCCCAGCATTTT.